The T cell receptor (beta chain) under discussion was sequenced for a study of neoadjuvant anti-PD-1 for oral cavity cancer. Study overall: Around day 43, patients without progression received a fourth nivolumab dose before surgery. The study's findings and limits: Higher pretreatment blood Treg/Th17 ratios correlated with higher pretreatment blood and lower post-treatment tumor TCRbeta clonality.

The sample's time point: after neoadjuvant nivolumab, at surgical resection. Blood cells were analyzed directly, without culture or expansion. As for this clone: The antigen remains unidentified.

Germline CDR1 reads MNHEY; CDR2 reads SMNVEV (reference sequence). The length of the CDR3 is 13 residues. The trim removed 8 bases at V and 2 bases at J, leaving 6 bases unmatched. Using immunoSEQ multiplex PCR, the repertoire was profiled, and TCRdb retains in-frame clones only, with some absent. The sample holds around 68,000 clones, about nine tenths seen once. The sample was PBMCs, taken after nivolumab (anti-PD-1) treatment. This TCR was recovered from a person aged 40 to 85 with oral cavity squamous cell carcinoma. V and J are TRBV27 and TRBJ2-7, with TRBD1 matching 7 bases. The CDR3 DNA sequence: TGTGCCAGCGGTGGGACAGAGACCTACGAGCAGTACTTC. Residues: CASGGTETYEQYF.